A single sample gave rise to the 21 T cell receptor beta chains below, sequenced in a study of T cell repertoires in cytomegalovirus infection. TCRdb independently ran MiXCR on the reads; one entry per CDR3 protein. Among about 920,000 distinct CDR3 sequences listed, around a third were seen once. Antigens of these TCRs are unknown. The sequencing used cultured CD8+ T cells from PBMCs, collected from culture after CMV antigen stimulation. The receptors derive from a human donor in good health (CMV status not recorded). Some clones in this sample may be carry-over from other donors' samples.

The chain joins TRBV18 to TRBJ2-1, with 15 bases that match TRBD2. J was trimmed by 4 bases and V by 3 bases; bases with no gene match: 10. Germline lookup yields CDR1 KGHSH and CDR2 LQKENI. The CDR3 is 19 residues long. This CDR3 reads CASSPGLAGGPTEYNEQFF. The CDR3 DNA reads as TGTGCCAGCTCACCCGGACTAGCGGGGGGGCCGACGGAGTACAATGAGCAGTTCTTC. Complete variable domain (other parts from reference TRBV18 and TRBJ2-1): NAGVMQNPRHLVRRRGQEARLRCSPMKGHSHVYWYRQLPEEGLKFMVYLQKENIIDESGMPKERFSAEFPKEGPSILRIQQVVRGDSAAYFCASSPGLAGGPTEYNEQFFGPGTRLTVL.

The sample holds a few counts of this clonotype. The rearrangement joins TRBV10-3 to TRBJ2-1, with 10 bases identical to TRBD1. Germline V gene lookup returns CDR1 ENHRY and CDR2 SYGVKD. This CDR3 spans 16 amino acids. Trimming at V came to 5 bases and at J to 6 bases, leaving 10 bases not matched to a gene. CDR3 sequence: CAISNPGQGSFNEQFF. The CDR3 nucleotides are TGTGCCATCAGTAATCCGGGACAGGGGTCTTTCAATGAGCAGTTCTTC.

This clonotype was found a few times. The J gene is TRBJ1-3, the V gene TRBV6-1, with 10 bases lining up with TRBD1. In germline, CDR1 is MNHNS, CDR2 SASEGT. The CDR3 extends over 17 amino acids. V lost 2 bases, J lost 0 bases, and 4 bases stayed unmatched. CDR3 region: CASSEKGQGRSGNTIYF. In nucleotides, the CDR3 is TGTGCCAGCAGTGAAAAGGGACAGGGGCGCTCTGGAAACACCATATATTTT.

This clonotype has more than one count but fewer than ten. The rearrangement uses TRBV27 and TRBJ1-1; the D gene is possibly TRBD1 (6 bases). This CDR3 region has 14 residues. Trimming removed 3 bases at V and 1 base at J, with 9 bases between. Per the germline V gene, CDR1 is MNHEY and CDR2 is SMNVEV (reference sequence). Written as DNA, the CDR3 is TGTGCCAGCAGTTTGGGGGCACAGAACACTGAAGCTTTCTTT. This codes for CASSLGAQNTEAFF.

The rearrangement uses TRBV6-6 and TRBJ2-3; 7 bases match TRBD1. There are 18 residues in the CDR3. The V gene end was trimmed by 1 base and the J gene end by 5 bases; junction bases not matched to a gene: 15. From germline, CDR1 is MNHNY and CDR2 SVGAGI (reference sequence). This CDR3 reads CASSYFTIQGREGDTQYF. In DNA, the CDR3 is TGTGCCAGCAGTTACTTTACAATACAGGGGCGCGAGGGAGATACGCAGTATTTT.

This chain connects TRBV6-5 to TRBJ1-2, with D possibly matching TRBD1 (6 bases). Germline lookup yields CDR1 MNHEY and CDR2 SVGAGI. V gave up 2 bases and J gave up 1 base, with 20 bases separating them. The CDR3 has 18 residues. The CDR3 DNA reads as TGTGCCAGCAGTTACCACCGGGACACTTCCCTCGTTAACTATGGCTACACCTTC. Protein product: CASSYHRDTSLVNYGYTF.

This sequence joins TRBV12-3 or TRBV12-4 and TRBJ1-6; D remains ambiguous. Trimming took 3 bases from V and 10 from J, leaving 13 bases between them. The CDR3 has 14 residues. The CDR3 region is CASSFRYLTSPLHF. The CDR3, as DNA: TGTGCCAGCAGTTTTAGGTACCTGACCTCACCCCTCCACTTT.

The sample holds a few counts of this clonotype. V is TRBV7-6 and J is TRBJ1-1; 8 positions agree with TRBD1. CDR3 length equals 13 residues. Germline values: CDR1 SGHVS, CDR2 FNYEAQ. V shed 6 bases and J 4 bases; nucleotides not matched to a gene: 4. CDR3 nucleotide sequence: TGTGCCAGCAGAACTGGACAGGGCACTGAAGCTTTCTTT. Translating it yields CASRTGQGTEAFF.

For this clonotype: Possible read error: a much larger clone is one base away. This CDR3 is CASSPRGSGGDNTGELFF. CDR3 DNA sequence: TGTGCCAGCAGCCCAAGGGGGTCAGGGGGTGATAACACCGGGGAGCTGTTTTTT. The J gene is TRBJ2-2, the V gene TRBV11-2, with 7 nucleotides matching TRBD1. Germline lookup yields CDR1 SGHAT and CDR2 FQNNGV. The trim removed 5 bases at V and 2 bases at J, leaving 14 bases unmatched. CDR3 length equals 18 residues.

The chain combines TRBV2 with TRBJ2-7, with 11 positions matching TRBD2. Germline-derived CDR1 and CDR2 are SNHLY and FYNNEI. The CDR3 contains 16 residues. The V segment lost 0 bases and the J segment 2 bases; nucleotides outside the gene matches: 3. DNA of the CDR3: TGTGCCAGCAGTGAAGCGCCGGGACTAGCGGCCTACGAGCAGTACTTC. Its translation is CASSEAPGLAAYEQYF. Full variable domain (remainder filled in from reference TRBV2 and TRBJ2-7): EPEVTQTPSHQVTQMGQEVILRCVPISNHLYFYWYRQILGQKVEFLVSFYNNEISEKSEIFDDQFSVERPDGSNFTLKIRSTKLEDSAMYFCASSEAPGLAAYEQYFGPGTRLTVT.

This clonotype was observed a handful of times. The chain combines TRBV27 with TRBJ2-6; D may be TRBD1 (6 bases). The CDR3 consists of 16 residues. In germline, CDR1 is MNHEY, CDR2 SMNVEV (reference sequence). Trimming stripped 5 bases from V and 2 bases from J, with 13 bases between. In DNA, the CDR3 is TGTGCCAGCAGTCCCCATACAGGGACTGGGGCCAACGTCCTGACTTTC. Translating gives CASSPHTGTGANVLTF.

This clonotype has a handful of counts. The chain employs TRBV7-6 and TRBJ1-1; weak D call: TRBD1 (5 bases). Germline V gives CDR1 SGHVS, CDR2 FNYEAQ. V lost 5 bases to trimming and J lost 4 bases, with 17 bases between them. CDR3 size: 15 residues. DNA of the CDR3: TGTGCCAGCAGCAAGACCATCGGGGGAGTCACTGAAGCTTTCTTT. It yields the protein CASSKTIGGVTEAFF.

The chain uses TRBV6-2 or TRBV6-3 and TRBJ2-1; tentatively, D is TRBD2 (5 bases). This CDR3 comprises 11 residues. Trimming took off 2 bases at V and 14 bases at J, with 10 bases between the two ends. CDR1 and CDR2 (germline): MNHEY, SVGEGT. As DNA, the CDR3 is TGTGCCAGCAGTTACGGGCTAGCTGAGTTCTTC. Amino acid sequence: CASSYGLAEFF.

V is TRBV20-1 and J is TRBJ1-5; D possibly corresponds to TRBD1 (6 bases). The CDR3 spans 12 residues. CDR1 and CDR2 (germline): DFQATT, SNEGSKA (reference sequence). The V gene lost 8 bases and the J gene lost 3 bases, with 11 bases spanning the gap. For the CDR3, the DNA is TGCAGTTACAGGGTGGACAATCAGCCCCAGCATTTT. It yields the protein CSYRVDNQPQHF.

The genes are TRBV7-9 and TRBJ2-7; a weak D match, TRBD2 (5 bases). Looked up from germline, CDR1 is SEHNR and CDR2 is FQNEAQ (reference sequence). The V end lost 5 bases, the J end lost 5 bases, and 13 bases lay between the germline ends. CDR3 size: 13 residues. CDR3 nucleotides: TGTGCCAGCAGCCCTAAGTTGGGAGACGAGCAGTACGTC. It yields the protein CASSPKLGDEQYV.

This clonotype was seen only a few times. This rearrangement joins TRBV6-1 to TRBJ1-6; 7 bases match TRBD1. J lost 10 bases, V lost 2 bases, and 8 bases had no gene match. CDR3 length: 15 residues. Germline V gene sequence: CDR1 MNHNS, CDR2 SASEGT. The CDR3: CASSENRDRGSPLHF. The DNA of the CDR3 is TGTGCCAGCAGTGAAAACCGGGACAGAGGATCACCCCTCCACTTT.

This clonotype was recorded a few times. The chain links TRBV14 to TRBJ1-1, with D possibly matching TRBD1 (5 bases). CDR3 length: 15 amino acids. The V and J ends lost 5 bases and 5 bases respectively, with 18 bases between them. Germline V CDR1 and CDR2: SGHDN, FVKESK. CDR3 nucleotide sequence: TGTGCCAGCAGCAACCCGGGGGGTTTTGGGACTGAAGCTTTCTTT. The encoded protein is CASSNPGGFGTEAFF.

This clonotype was counted between two and nine times. CDR3 sequence reads: CASSARDRGRLAKNIQYF. CDR3 nucleotide sequence: TGTGCCAGCAGCGCCCGGGACAGGGGTCGACTAGCCAAAAACATTCAGTACTTC. The chain links TRBV7-9 to TRBJ2-4, with 10 bases that match TRBD1. Germline V lookup: CDR1 SEHNR, CDR2 FQNEAQ (reference sequence). V lost 5 bases, J lost 0 bases, and 10 bases stayed unmatched. CDR3 size: 18 residues.

This clonotype showed up just a few times. CDR3 in DNA: TGTGCCAGCAGCGGACCCACGGGACAGGGAAGTTTCGGCAATCAGCCCCAGCATTTT. Protein sequence: CASSGPTGQGSFGNQPQHF. This sequence joins TRBV2 and TRBJ1-5; 9 positions match TRBD1. Trimming removed 6 bases from V and 2 bases from J; junction bases left unmatched: 17. This CDR3 has 19 residues. Germline V gene sequence: CDR1 SNHLY, CDR2 FYNNEI. The full variable domain, in which reference TRBV2 and TRBJ1-5 provide the parts outside the CDR3, is EPEVTQTPSHQVTQMGQEVILRCVPISNHLYFYWYRQILGQKVEFLVSFYNNEISEKSEIFDDQFSVERPDGSNFTLKIRSTKLEDSAMYFCASSGPTGQGSFGNQPQHFGDGTRLSIL.

The chain is built from TRBV18 and TRBJ2-1, with 11 nucleotides matching TRBD2. Germline V gene data show CDR1 as KGHSH and CDR2 as LQKENI. Losses at the gene ends were 4 bases for V and 3 bases for J; bases not matched to a gene: 5. This CDR3 is 16 amino acids long. The CDR3 here is CASSQLAGVHYNEQFF. The CDR3, as DNA: TGTGCCAGCTCACAACTAGCGGGGGTTCACTACAATGAGCAGTTCTTC.

This clonotype was seen ten or more times. This chain uses TRBV7-3 with TRBJ2-3, with 8 bases lining up with TRBD1. The CDR3 runs to 16 residues. Germline CDR1 SGHTA, CDR2 FQGTGA. After removal of 0 bases from V and 7 bases from J, the junction contained 9 bases not matched to a gene. In DNA form, the CDR3 reads TGTGCCAGCAGCTTAACCGGAGGACAGGGAATAAATACGCAGTATTTT. Translated, it gives CASSLTGGQGINTQYF.